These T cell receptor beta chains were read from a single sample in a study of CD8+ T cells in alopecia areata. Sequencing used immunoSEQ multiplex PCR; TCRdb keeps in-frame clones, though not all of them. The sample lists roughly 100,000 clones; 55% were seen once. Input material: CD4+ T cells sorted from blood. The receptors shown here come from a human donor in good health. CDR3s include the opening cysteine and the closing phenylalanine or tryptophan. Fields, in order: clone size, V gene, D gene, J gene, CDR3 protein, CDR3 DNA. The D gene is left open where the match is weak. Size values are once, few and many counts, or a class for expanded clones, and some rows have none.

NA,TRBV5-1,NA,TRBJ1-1,CASSLEGNTEAFF,TGCGCCAGCAGCTTGGAAGGAAACACTGAAGCTTTCTTT
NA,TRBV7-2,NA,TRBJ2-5,CASSASGEQETQYF,TGTGCCAGCAGCGCCTCAGGGGAGCAAGAGACCCAGTACTTC
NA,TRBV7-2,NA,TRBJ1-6,CASSSGHPPLHF,TGTGCCAGCAGCTCGGGCCATCCGCCCCTCCACTTT
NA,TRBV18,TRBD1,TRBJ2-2,CASSPLDRANTGELFF,TGTGCCAGCTCACCACTGGACAGGGCGAACACCGGGGAGCTGTTTTTT
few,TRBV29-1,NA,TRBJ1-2,CSAGGSYGYTF,TGCAGCGCAGGAGGGAGCTATGGCTACACCTTC
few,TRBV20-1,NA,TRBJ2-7,CSALSSYEQYF,TGCAGTGCTTTAAGCTCCTACGAGCAGTACTTC
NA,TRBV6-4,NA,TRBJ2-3,CASSDSQGTDTQYF,TGTGCCAGCAGTGACTCCCAGGGCACAGATACGCAGTATTTT
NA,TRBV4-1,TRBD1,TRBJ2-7,CASSQDLTGGRYEQYF,TGCGCCAGCAGCCAAGATCTTACAGGGGGCCGGTACGAGCAGTACTTC
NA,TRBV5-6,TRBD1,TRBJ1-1,CASSFGDRNTEAFF,TGTGCCAGCAGCTTCGGGGACAGGAACACTGAAGCTTTCTTT
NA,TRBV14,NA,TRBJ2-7,CASSQGARGQYF,TGTGCCAGCAGCCAAGGTGCGAGGGGACAGTACTTC
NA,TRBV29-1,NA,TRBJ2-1,CSVESRVDEQFF,TGCAGCGTCGAAAGCAGGGTCGATGAGCAGTTCTTC
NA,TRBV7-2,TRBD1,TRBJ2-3,CASSDRGQTLDTQYF,TGTGCCAGCAGCGACAGGGGCCAAACCCTAGATACGCAGTATTTT
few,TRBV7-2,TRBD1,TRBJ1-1,CASSFRDRDTEAFF,TGTGCCAGCAGCTTTAGGGACAGAGACACTGAAGCTTTCTTT
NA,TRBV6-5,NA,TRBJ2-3,CASSRLTFSDTQYF,TGTGCCAGCAGCCGCCTCACATTTTCAGATACGCAGTATTTT
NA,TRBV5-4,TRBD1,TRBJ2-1,CASSSKDRGVYNEQFF,TGTGCCAGCAGCTCGAAGGACAGGGGGGTTTACAATGAGCAGTTCTTC
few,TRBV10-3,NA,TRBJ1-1,CAIRAQEGRGNTEAFF,TGTGCCATCAGGGCTCAAGAGGGACGCGGAAACACTGAAGCTTTCTTT
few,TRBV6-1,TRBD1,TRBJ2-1,CASSEALQGSTGSSYNEQFF,TGTGCCAGCAGTGAAGCGCTTCAGGGATCGACAGGGAGCTCCTACAATGAGCAGTTCTTC
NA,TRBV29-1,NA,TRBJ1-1,CSTLINGDTEAFF,TGCAGCACCCTCATTAACGGGGACACTGAAGCTTTCTTT
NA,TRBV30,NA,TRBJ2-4,CAWSGGSKNIQYF,TGTGCCTGGAGTGGAGGATCTAAAAACATTCAGTACTTC
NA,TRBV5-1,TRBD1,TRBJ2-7,CASSLTGQGAGEQYF,TGCGCCAGCAGCTTAACTGGACAGGGGGCCGGCGAGCAGTACTTC
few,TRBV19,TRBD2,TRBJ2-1,CASRRGAGSDEQFF,TGTGCCAGTAGGCGGGGAGCGGGGTCGGATGAGCAGTTCTTC
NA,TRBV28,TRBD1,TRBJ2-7,CASSFRQGASYEQYF,TGTGCCAGCAGTTTTCGCCAGGGGGCTTCGTACGAGCAGTACTTC